This TCR beta chain was captured by sequencing in a study of blood T cell repertoires in COVID-19. The CDR3 is made up of 12 amino acids. Trimming took off 5 bases at V and 4 bases at J, with 7 bases between the two ends. The germline gives CDR1 KGHSH, CDR2 LQKENI. Original methodology: Using reference gene primer amplification, nucleated cell counts were estimated. The method was immunoSEQ multiplex PCR; TCRdb's version includes in-frame clones alone and lacks a portion of them. Clonal size and the V and J genes are those of that table, whereas D and trimming came from the DNA. Found here are fewer than 350,000 clones, roughly 91% of them singletons; the top ten hold under 3%. In terms of age and location, participants ranged from about 18 to 95 years and lived in about 25 US areas. Cohort allocation depended upon clinical history that participants reported.

The source is a woman aged 40 to 50 with acute COVID-19. The chain joins TRBV18 to TRBJ2-3; TRBD1 might be the D (5 bases). Input material: PBMCs or T cells enriched from blood (not recorded which). CDR3 sequence (DNA): TGTGCCAGCTCAGCAGGGTCAGATACGCAGTATTTT. Amino acid sequence: CASSAGSDTQYF.